This TCR beta chain was retrieved from a study of cytomegalovirus exposure and HLA in healthy donors. CDR1 is MDHEN and CDR2 is SYDVKM in the germline V gene. There are 15 residues in the CDR3. Trimming pared 7 bases from V and 1 base from J, leaving 16 bases between. Researchers ran the PCR with 60 Vbeta and 13 Jbeta primers. Profiled with immunoSEQ multiplex PCR; TCRdb holds only in-frame clones, not every one. The table records under 90,000 clones, approximately 71% of them present only once. Among the donors, all were healthy bone marrow donors. Worth noting for this clone: Its specificity is unknown.

Study-wide points: Productive status was seen about 87% or about 30% of the time for most TCR beta V segments in an earlier analysis. Overall, approximately 150 TCR beta chains were annotated as cytomegalovirus-associated.

This TCR was sampled from a man between 35 and 55 years old in good health and CMV-seronegative. V gene TRBV28 combines with J gene TRBJ1-1, with a tentative D call TRBD1 (5 bases). The sequencing input was PBMCs. The chain's CDR3 is CASIEQDVGNTEAFF. CDR3 nucleotide sequence: TGTGCCAGCATAGAACAGGATGTAGGGAACACTGAAGCTTTCTTT.